This is a list of T cell receptor beta chains from one sample in a study of T cell responses to AZD1222 COVID-19 vaccine. The assay was immunoSEQ multiplex PCR, and TCRdb's table has in-frame clones only and misses some. This sample has over 120,000 clones, with around 90% found just once. The sample was peripheral blood, taken 28 days after the second dose of the MenACWY control vaccine. The receptor source for this set is an adult who received the MenACWY meningococcal vaccine as a control. Each CDR3 is given with its conserved first and last residue. The order of the fields is D gene, V gene, J gene, CDR3 length, clone size, CDR3 DNA, CDR3 protein. A D gene is named only where the DNA matches it firmly. Clone size is stated in some rows and not others, as once, few, many or a class when expanded.

-	TRBV29-1	TRBJ2-2	15	-	TGCAGCGTTCGAAGAGGAAGCGAGGAGTCCGGGGAGCTGTTTTTT	CSVRRGSEESGELFF
-	TRBV5-4	TRBJ2-7	13	-	TGTGCCAGCAGCTTTGGTACGAGCTACGAGCAGTACTTC	CASSFGTSYEQYF
-	TRBV28	TRBJ1-1	16	-	TGTGCCAGCAGTGAAAATCGGGGCCTCAGGGGCACTGAAGCTTTCTTT	CASSENRGLRGTEAFF
-	TRBV25-1	TRBJ2-5	14	-	TGTGCCAGCAGTGGACCGGGCCAGGAGGAGACCCAGTACTTC	CASSGPGQEETQYF
-	TRBV4-2	TRBJ2-5	14	-	TGTGCCAGCAGCCAAGGCTTGGTCCGAGAGACCCAGTACTTC	CASSQGLVRETQYF
-	TRBV27	TRBJ1-1	13	-	TGTGCCAGCAGTTGGTACAGGAACACTGAAGCTTTCTTT	CASSWYRNTEAFF
TRBD2	TRBV18	TRBJ2-7	14	-	TGTGCCAGCTCCTGGGAACTAGCGGGGGATGAGCAGTACTTC	CASSWELAGDEQYF
-	TRBV7-2	TRBJ2-2	14	-	TGTGCCAGCAGCTTACTGGGGGTCACCGGGGAGCTGTTTTTT	CASSLLGVTGELFF
-	TRBV4-1	TRBJ1-2	14	-	TGCGCCAGCAGCCTAACGGACGGGGGGGATGGCTACACCTTC	CASSLTDGGDGYTF
TRBD2	TRBV7-3	TRBJ2-5	15	-	TGTGCCAGCAGCTTAACGAGCGGGGGAAAAGAGACCCAGTACTTC	CASSLTSGGKETQYF
-	TRBV28	TRBJ1-1	15	few	TGTGCCAGCAGTGAAATCCTCGGGGGGAACACTGAAGCTTTCTTT	CASSEILGGNTEAFF
-	TRBV10-3	TRBJ1-3	13	-	TGTGCCACCTGGGGAGGCTCTGGAAACACCATATATTTT	CATWGGSGNTIYF
TRBD1	TRBV7-2	TRBJ1-1	12	-	TGTGCCAGCAGCGCCCGGAGACAGGGCGCTTTCTTT	CASSARRQGAFF